This T cell receptor beta chain was recovered during a study of CD4 T cells in relation to SARS-CoV-2 and coronaviruses. For the study at large: ViraFEST: approximately eleven-day antigen culture of PBMCs, then TCR beta CDR3 sequencing. Negative control cultures got HIV-1 Nef peptides or no peptide.

Sequencing used immunoSEQ multiplex PCR; TCRdb keeps in-frame clones, though not all of them. The sample has about 22,000 clones; just under 70% are singletons. Germline-derived CDR1 and CDR2 are MNHEY and SMNVEV (reference sequence). The V gene lost 7 bases and the J gene lost 7 bases, with 4 bases spanning the gap. CDR3 length equals 9 residues. Unexposed donor CD4+ T cells date from 2011-2018, before the COVID-19 pandemic. After approximately ten days of culture, CD4+ T cells were isolated. Testing used SARS-CoV-2 S/N and four cold-coronavirus spikes on unexposed-donor CD4+ T cells, cells permitting. On this clone itself: Its matching antigen is unknown.

The sequence was collected from a human donor in good health. The chain couples TRBV27 to TRBJ2-5; D is uncertain. The sample consisted of CD4+ T cells from PBMCs, cultured in vitro. This chain's CDR3 is CASTGTQYF. The CDR3 DNA reads as TGTGCCAGCACGGGGACCCAGTACTTC.